This is a list of T cell receptor beta chains from one sample in a study of CD4 T cells in relation to SARS-CoV-2 and coronaviruses. These receptors are not linked to any known antigen. The repertoire was sequenced with immunoSEQ multiplex PCR; TCRdb's copy has only in-frame clones and lacks some. Of approximately 31,000 clones listed, under 80% were seen once; the top ten hold around 3.7%. Specimen: memory CD4+ T cells from PBMCs, cultured in vitro. Receptor source: an adult with COVID-19. The CDR3 runs from the conserved cysteine through the conserved F or W. The D gene is left open where the match is weak. Rows may omit the clone size; those that give it use once, few, many or a size class.

TRBJ2-7,TRBV5-1,TRBD2,-,CASSPGTSGDEQYF,TGCGCCAGCAGCCCCGGGACTAGCGGGGACGAGCAGTACTTC
TRBJ1-1,TRBV7-3,-,once,CASADGNTEAFF,TGTGCCAGCGCCGACGGAAACACTGAAGCTTTCTTT
TRBJ2-7,TRBV11-2,-,-,CASSFRATSYEQYF,TGTGCCAGCAGCTTTCGGGCCACCTCCTACGAGCAGTACTTC
TRBJ1-5,TRBV6-5,-,-,CASNQGVNQPQHF,TGTGCCAGCAATCAGGGAGTGAATCAGCCCCAGCATTTT
TRBJ1-6,TRBV12-1,-,-,CASSPDLWGSYNSPLHF,TGTGCCAGCAGCCCCGATCTTTGGGGCTCCTATAATTCACCCCTCCACTTT
TRBJ1-5,TRBV28,-,few,CASSFSNQPQHF,TGTGCCAGCAGTTTCAGCAATCAGCCCCAGCATTTT
TRBJ2-3,TRBV5-4,TRBD2,-,CASSLGGGQGREAQYF,TGTGCCAGCAGCTTAGGCGGGGGGCAGGGGCGGGAAGCGCAGTATTTT
TRBJ2-3,TRBV6-2/TRBV6-3,TRBD2,-,CASSFAGGRADTQYF,TGTGCCAGCAGTTTTGCGGGAGGGAGGGCAGATACGCAGTATTTT
TRBJ2-6,TRBV6-2/TRBV6-3,TRBD1,-,CASSNNRGRTGANVLTF,TGTGCCAGCAGCAACAACAGGGGGAGGACTGGGGCCAACGTCCTGACTTTC
TRBJ2-1,TRBV7-3,-,few,CASSLMGPGASDEQFF,TGTGCCAGCAGCTTAATGGGGCCGGGAGCGTCTGATGAGCAGTTCTTC
TRBJ2-3,TRBV19,TRBD2,-,CASSPRGREVPDTQYF,TGTGCCAGTAGTCCCCGGGGGAGGGAGGTCCCAGATACGCAGTATTTT
TRBJ2-5,TRBV6-2/TRBV6-3,-,once,CASSPPKTTPVETQYF,TGTGCCAGCAGCCCTCCCAAGACGACTCCCGTCGAGACCCAGTACTTC
TRBJ2-7,TRBV2,-,once,CASSGDSSAQYF,TGTGCCAGCAGTGGAGATAGTTCCGCGCAGTACTTC
TRBJ2-1,TRBV18,TRBD2,-,CASSLRTGLAGWPSGEQFF,TGTGCCAGCTCACTCCGCACCGGACTAGCGGGATGGCCCTCGGGTGAGCAGTTCTTC
TRBJ1-5,TRBV4-1,-,few,CASSQVQGSNQPQHF,TGCGCCAGCAGCCAAGTTCAGGGGAGCAATCAGCCCCAGCATTTT
TRBJ2-7,TRBV6-5,-,-,CASSYSGDPATRQYF,TGTGCCAGCAGTTACAGTGGGGACCCGGCTACGAGGCAGTACTTC